The TCR beta chain described here comes from a study of regulatory T cells in long-lasting Graves disease. The study, taken as a whole, reports: With persistent disease, TRBV28, TRBJ1-2 and TRBJ2-5 were the favored segments.

Time point denoted: newly diagnosed GD, antithyroid drugs for less than 3 months. Extracted PBMC RNA gave rise to the TCR library. V was trimmed by 4 bases and J by 1 base, leaving 13 bases between them. This CDR3 region has 16 residues. Libraries of TCR beta came from iRepertoire HTBI primers plus Arm-PCR of CDR3 regions. TCRdb re-analysed the multiplex PCR reads in MiXCR, keeping a single row per CDR3 protein. The sample holds about 560,000 distinct CDR3 sequences, roughly 15% seen once. This clonotype was observed a few times. No antigen is known for it. These data were also reused for a study on T cells in Graves' hyperthyroidism and ophthalmopathy. From that second work: Hyperthyroidism patients were newly diagnosed, had disease duration under 2 months, and were aged 18 to 65 years.

Sequenced material: peripheral blood mononuclear cells (PBMCs), taken at new diagnosis, from a patient treated with antithyroid drugs. The sequence was obtained from a man aged 18-30 years with Graves disease. V is TRBV12-3 or TRBV12-4 and J is TRBJ2-2, with D possibly being TRBD1 (5 bases). The CDR3 sequence is CASSSHDGQNTGELFF. In nucleotides, the CDR3 is TGTGCCAGCAGTTCACACGACGGACAGAACACCGGGGAGCTGTTTTTT.